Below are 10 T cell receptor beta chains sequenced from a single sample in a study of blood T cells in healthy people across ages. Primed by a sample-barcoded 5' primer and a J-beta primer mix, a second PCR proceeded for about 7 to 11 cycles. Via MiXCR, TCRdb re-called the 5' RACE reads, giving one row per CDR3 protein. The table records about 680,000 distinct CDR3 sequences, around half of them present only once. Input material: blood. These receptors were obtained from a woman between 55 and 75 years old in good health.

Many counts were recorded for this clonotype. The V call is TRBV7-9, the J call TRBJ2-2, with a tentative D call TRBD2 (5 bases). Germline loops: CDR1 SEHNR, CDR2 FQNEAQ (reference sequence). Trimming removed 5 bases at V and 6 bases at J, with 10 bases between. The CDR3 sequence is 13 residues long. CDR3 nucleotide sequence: TGTGCCAGCAGCCGGGATTCGGCCGGGGAGCTGTTTTTT. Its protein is CASSRDSAGELFF.

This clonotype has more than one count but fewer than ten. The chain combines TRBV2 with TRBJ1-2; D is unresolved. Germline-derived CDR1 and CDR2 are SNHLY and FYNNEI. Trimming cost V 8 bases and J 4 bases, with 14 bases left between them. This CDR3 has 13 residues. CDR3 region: CASVQVGSYGYTF. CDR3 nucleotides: TGTGCCAGCGTCCAGGTCGGTTCCTATGGCTACACCTTC.

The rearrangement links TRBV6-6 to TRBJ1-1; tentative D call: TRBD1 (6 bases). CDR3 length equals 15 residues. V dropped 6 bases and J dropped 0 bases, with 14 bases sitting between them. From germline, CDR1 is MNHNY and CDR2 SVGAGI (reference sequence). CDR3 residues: CASRTTGSLNTEAFF. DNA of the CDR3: TGTGCCAGCAGGACCACAGGGAGTTTGAACACTGAAGCTTTCTTT.

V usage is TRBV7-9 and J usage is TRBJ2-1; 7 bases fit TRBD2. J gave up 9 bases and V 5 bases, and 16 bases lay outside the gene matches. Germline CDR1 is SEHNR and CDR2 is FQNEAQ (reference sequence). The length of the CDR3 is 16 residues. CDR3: CASSGAGVSRWGEQFF. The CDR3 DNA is TGTGCCAGCAGCGGGGCGGGAGTCTCACGGTGGGGTGAGCAGTTCTTC.

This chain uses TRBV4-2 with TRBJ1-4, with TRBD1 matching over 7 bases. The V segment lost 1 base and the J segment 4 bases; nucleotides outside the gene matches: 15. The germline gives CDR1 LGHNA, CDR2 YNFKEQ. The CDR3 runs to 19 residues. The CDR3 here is CASSQARAGTATFNEKLFF. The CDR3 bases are TGTGCCAGCAGCCAAGCCCGTGCCGGGACAGCAACGTTTAATGAAAAACTGTTTTTT.

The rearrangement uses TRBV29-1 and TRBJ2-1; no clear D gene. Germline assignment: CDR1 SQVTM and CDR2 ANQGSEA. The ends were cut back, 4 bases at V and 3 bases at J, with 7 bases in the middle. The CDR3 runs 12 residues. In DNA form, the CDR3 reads TGCAGCGTTGGACTGAACTACAATGAGCAGTTCTTC. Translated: CSVGLNYNEQFF.

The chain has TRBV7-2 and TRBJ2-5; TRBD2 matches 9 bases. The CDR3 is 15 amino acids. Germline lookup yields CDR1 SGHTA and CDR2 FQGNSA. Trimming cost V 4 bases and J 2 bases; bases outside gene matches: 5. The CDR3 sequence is CASSYRLAEQETQYF. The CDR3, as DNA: TGTGCCAGCAGCTACCGACTAGCGGAACAAGAGACCCAGTACTTC.

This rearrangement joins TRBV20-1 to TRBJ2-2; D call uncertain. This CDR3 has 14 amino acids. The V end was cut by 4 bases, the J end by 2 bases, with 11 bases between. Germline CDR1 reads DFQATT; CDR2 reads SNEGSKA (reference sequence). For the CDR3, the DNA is TGCAGTGCTAAGTTCGACCGAAACACCGGGGAGCTGTTTTTT. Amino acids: CSAKFDRNTGELFF.

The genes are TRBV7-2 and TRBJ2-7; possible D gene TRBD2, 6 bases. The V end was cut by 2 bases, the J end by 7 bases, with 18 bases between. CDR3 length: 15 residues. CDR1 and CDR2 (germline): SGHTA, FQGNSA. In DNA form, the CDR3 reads TGTGCCAGCAGCTTACAGGGCGGGAAGTACGATGAGCAGTACTTC. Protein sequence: CASSLQGGKYDEQYF.

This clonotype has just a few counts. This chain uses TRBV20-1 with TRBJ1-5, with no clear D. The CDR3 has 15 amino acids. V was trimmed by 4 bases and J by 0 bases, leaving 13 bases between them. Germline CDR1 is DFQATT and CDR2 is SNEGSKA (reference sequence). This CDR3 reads CSATFGDYSNQPQHF. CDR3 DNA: TGCAGTGCTACCTTTGGGGATTATAGCAATCAGCCCCAGCATTTT.